This T cell receptor beta chain was obtained from a study of type 1 regulatory T cells. Looking at the study overall: T-allo10 is a Tr1-enriched, alloantigen-specific CD4 T cell product made in vitro.

Each CDR3 protein is one row after TCRdb ran MiXCR on the reads. The sample shows roughly 68,000 distinct CDR3 sequences, about 69% of them seen only once. There are 14 residues in the CDR3. Trimming removed 0 bases from V and 6 bases from J, with 11 bases in between. Germline V gives CDR1 DFQATT, CDR2 SNEGSKA (reference sequence). Concerning this clonotype itself: The antigen remains unidentified.

This sequence was found in a human donor in good health. Sequenced sample: cultured T cells, either the whole culture or a sorted T cell fraction (not recorded which). Specified subset: Tr1-enriched cell product generated in vitro against host alloantigens. The gene calls are TRBV20-1 and TRBJ2-2, with a weak D call TRBD1 (6 bases). CDR3 nucleotides: TGCAGTGCTAGAGATCCGACAGGTCCCGGGGAGCTGTTTTTT. It is translated as CSARDPTGPGELFF.